Listed below are T cell receptor beta chains from one sample, sequenced in a study of cytomegalovirus exposure and HLA in healthy donors. Some clones are missing from TCRdb's copy, which holds only in-frame ones; the method was immunoSEQ multiplex PCR. The table records fewer than 150,000 clones, around 77% of them present only once. The specimen was PBMCs. The receptors here all came from a woman aged 50 to 60 in good health and CMV-seronegative. The CDR3 runs from the conserved cysteine through the conserved F or W. Each record gives: CDR3 protein, CDR3 DNA, D gene, clone size, V gene, J gene. The D gene is left open where the match is weak. For some rows the clone size is stated as once, few or many, or as a class when expanded; others skip it.

CDR3: CASTRRLAGTGELFF; DNA: TGTGCCAGCACCCGACGGCTAGCGGGGACCGGGGAGCTGTTTTTT; D: TRBD2; size: NA; V: TRBV6-5; J: TRBJ2-2
CDR3: CASSPGTSDTDTQYF; DNA: TGTGCCAGCAGCCCCGGGACTAGCGATACAGATACGCAGTATTTT; D: TRBD2; size: few; V: TRBV4-2; J: TRBJ2-3
CDR3: CASSGLAGDTDTQYF; DNA: TGTGCCAGCAGCGGACTAGCGGGGGACACAGATACGCAGTATTTT; D: TRBD2; size: NA; V: TRBV2; J: TRBJ2-3
CDR3: CASSATGGYTGELFF; DNA: TGTGCCAGCAGCGCGACGGGGGGTTACACCGGGGAGCTGTTTTTT; D: TRBD2; size: once; V: TRBV9; J: TRBJ2-2
CDR3: CASSELPGGLNQPQHF; DNA: TGTGCCAGCAGTGAATTACCAGGGGGCCTGAATCAGCCCCAGCATTTT; D: TRBD1; size: NA; V: TRBV6-1; J: TRBJ1-5
CDR3: CASSIDGLAGATDTQYF; DNA: TGTGCCAGTAGTATAGATGGACTAGCGGGGGCCACAGATACGCAGTATTTT; D: TRBD2; size: NA; V: TRBV19; J: TRBJ2-3
CDR3: CASSHEDRQETQYF; DNA: TGCGCCAGCAGCCACGAAGACAGACAAGAGACCCAGTACTTC; D: NA; size: NA; V: TRBV4-1; J: TRBJ2-5
CDR3: CASSLDWAEETQYF; DNA: TGTGCCAGCAGTTTAGATTGGGCAGAAGAGACCCAGTACTTC; D: NA; size: NA; V: TRBV28; J: TRBJ2-5
CDR3: CASSQEPAGWGDTQYF; DNA: TGCGCCAGCAGCCAAGAACCAGCGGGTTGGGGAGATACGCAGTATTTT; D: NA; size: NA; V: TRBV4-3; J: TRBJ2-3
CDR3: CASSLGGTRSNTEAFF; DNA: TGTGCCAGCAGCTTAGGGGGCACCCGATCTAACACTGAAGCTTTCTTT; D: NA; size: NA; V: TRBV11-2; J: TRBJ1-1
CDR3: CASSSLGEVAKNIQYF; DNA: TGTGCCAGCAGTTCCCTTGGGGAGGTTGCCAAAAACATTCAGTACTTC; D: NA; size: NA; V: TRBV28; J: TRBJ2-4
CDR3: CASSEGRQAYEQYF; DNA: TGTGCCAGCAGTGAAGGGAGACAGGCCTACGAGCAGTACTTC; D: NA; size: NA; V: TRBV6-1; J: TRBJ2-7
CDR3: CSVEDSAEAFF; DNA: TGCAGCGTTGAAGATTCCGCTGAAGCTTTCTTT; D: NA; size: few; V: TRBV29-1; J: TRBJ1-1
CDR3: CASSRFAGFPEAFF; DNA: TGTGCCAGCAGCAGGTTTGCGGGGTTCCCTGAAGCTTTCTTT; D: NA; size: few; V: TRBV21-1; J: TRBJ1-1
CDR3: CASSLELSRETQYF; DNA: TGTGCCAGCAGCTTAGAATTGAGTCGGGAGACCCAGTACTTC; D: NA; size: NA; V: TRBV7-8; J: TRBJ2-5
CDR3: CASSLLTGGKYGYTF; DNA: TGTGCCAGCAGTTTATTGACAGGGGGGAAGTATGGCTACACCTTC; D: TRBD1; size: NA; V: TRBV28; J: TRBJ1-2
CDR3: CASSPSRGEQYF; DNA: TGTGCCAGCTCACCCAGCCGGGGCGAGCAGTACTTC; D: NA; size: few; V: TRBV18; J: TRBJ2-7
CDR3: CASSLGQGAGTEAFF; DNA: TGCGCCAGCAGCCTAGGACAGGGGGCAGGCACTGAAGCTTTCTTT; D: TRBD1; size: few; V: TRBV4-1; J: TRBJ1-1
CDR3: CASSWAGPYNEQFF; DNA: TGTGCCAGCAGTTGGGCAGGGCCCTACAATGAGCAGTTCTTC; D: NA; size: NA; V: TRBV6-5; J: TRBJ2-1
CDR3: CASTLSRGKTQYF; DNA: TGCGCCAGCACTCTCTCACGGGGGAAGACCCAGTACTTC; D: NA; size: NA; V: TRBV5-1; J: TRBJ2-5
CDR3: CASSQDVGLASEQYF; DNA: TGTGCCAGCAGCCAAGACGTGGGACTAGCGTCCGAGCAGTACTTC; D: TRBD2; size: NA; V: TRBV9; J: TRBJ2-7
CDR3: CASSLGLAGGGNEQFF; DNA: TGTGCCAGCAGTTTGGGACTAGCGGGGGGAGGAAATGAGCAGTTCTTC; D: TRBD2; size: NA; V: TRBV27; J: TRBJ2-1
CDR3: CASSSRPGTSAYEQYF; DNA: TGTGCCAGCAGCTCCCGACCCGGGACTAGCGCCTACGAGCAGTACTTC; D: TRBD2; size: NA; V: TRBV11-2; J: TRBJ2-7
CDR3: CASSSQGAVDEKLFF; DNA: TGTGCCAGCAGCTCGCAGGGGGCGGTTGATGAAAAACTGTTTTTT; D: TRBD1; size: NA; V: TRBV6-6; J: TRBJ1-4
CDR3: CASSYWGTFSSYEQYF; DNA: TGTGCCAGCAGTTACTGGGGGACTTTCAGCTCCTACGAGCAGTACTTC; D: NA; size: NA; V: TRBV6-5; J: TRBJ2-7
CDR3: CASSIPSGANVLTF; DNA: TGTGCCAGCAGTATCCCTTCCGGGGCCAACGTCCTGACTTTC; D: NA; size: once; V: TRBV28; J: TRBJ2-6
CDR3: CASSLGQDTEAFF; DNA: TGTGCCAGCAGCTTAGGTCAGGACACTGAAGCTTTCTTT; D: NA; size: NA; V: TRBV11-3; J: TRBJ1-1
CDR3: CSVARAYNYGYTF; DNA: TGCAGCGTTGCCAGGGCTTATAACTATGGCTACACCTTC; D: NA; size: NA; V: TRBV29-1; J: TRBJ1-2
CDR3: CASSPRLEYNEQFF; DNA: TGTGCTAGCAGCCCACGACTAGAATACAATGAGCAGTTCTTC; D: NA; size: NA; V: TRBV7-7; J: TRBJ2-1
CDR3: CASSSDSNEQFF; DNA: TGTGCCAGCAGCTCCGACAGCAATGAGCAGTTCTTC; D: NA; size: NA; V: TRBV2; J: TRBJ2-1
CDR3: CSVDRGLEAFF; DNA: TGCAGCGTTGACAGGGGCCTTGAAGCTTTCTTT; D: NA; size: NA; V: TRBV29-1; J: TRBJ1-1
CDR3: CASSPDRGNSNQPQHF; DNA: TGTGCCAGCTCACCGGACAGAGGAAATAGCAATCAGCCCCAGCATTTT; D: NA; size: NA; V: TRBV18; J: TRBJ1-5
CDR3: CASGPGLKGTEAFF; DNA: TGTGCTAGCGGGCCGGGACTCAAGGGCACTGAAGCTTTCTTT; D: NA; size: NA; V: TRBV6-5; J: TRBJ1-1
CDR3: CASSYSRQGGQPQHF; DNA: TGTGCCAGCAGTTACTCTCGACAGGGCGGTCAGCCCCAGCATTTT; D: TRBD1; size: NA; V: TRBV6-5; J: TRBJ1-5
CDR3: CASSLSTSGGDTQYF; DNA: TGTGCCAGCAGCTTATCCACTAGCGGGGGAGATACGCAGTATTTT; D: TRBD2; size: NA; V: TRBV13; J: TRBJ2-3
CDR3: CASSGSLQSHYGYTF; DNA: TGTGCCAGTAGTGGCTCTCTACAGAGTCACTATGGCTACACCTTC; D: NA; size: few; V: TRBV19; J: TRBJ1-2
CDR3: CASSASLAGGGDTQYF; DNA: TGTGCTAGCAGTGCTAGCCTAGCGGGCGGCGGAGATACGCAGTATTTT; D: TRBD2; size: NA; V: TRBV7-7; J: TRBJ2-3
CDR3: CASSWGQDPTGELFF; DNA: TGCGCCAGCAGTTGGGGGCAGGACCCCACCGGGGAGCTGTTTTTT; D: NA; size: NA; V: TRBV5-1; J: TRBJ2-2